The 9 T cell receptor beta chains below all came from one sample that was sequenced in a study of blood T cell repertoires in COVID-19. This table comes from immunoSEQ multiplex PCR, and its TCRdb copy is limited to in-frame clones, with some not included. The sample records fewer than 450,000 clones, about 88% being singletons. The sequenced sample was peripheral blood. These receptors all come from a woman aged 70-85 years with COVID-19, enrolled during active disease.

The CDR3 DNA reads TGCGCCAGCAGCTTGGGAGGGACACCTTACGAGCAGTACTTC. Translation gives CASSLGGTPYEQYF. The chain has TRBV5-1 and TRBJ2-7; possible D gene TRBD1, 6 bases. The germline V gene encodes CDR1 SGHRS and CDR2 YFSETQ. The CDR3 is made up of 14 amino acids. Trimming removed 0 bases from V and 4 bases from J, with 11 bases in between.

The chain combines TRBV30 with TRBJ1-6; D is uncertain. V was cut by 4 bases and J by 4 bases, with 8 bases left in between. This CDR3 contains 13 residues. CDR1 is GTSNPN, CDR2 SVGIG, per germline (reference sequence). CDR3 nucleotide sequence: TGTGCCTGGAAGGTACAGTATAATTCACCCCTCCACTTT. Translation gives CAWKVQYNSPLHF.

V is TRBV9 and J is TRBJ2-2, with 9 bases matching TRBD2. CDR3 size: 16 residues. The germline gives CDR1 SGDLS, CDR2 YYNGEE. V was clipped by 0 bases and J by 2 bases; unmatched bases: 2. The chain's CDR3 is CASSVASGVNTGELFF. CDR3 nucleotide sequence: TGTGCCAGCAGCGTAGCTAGCGGGGTTAACACCGGGGAGCTGTTTTTT.

The chain links TRBV9 to TRBJ2-2; TRBD1 aligns across 9 bases. The CDR3 contains 15 residues. CDR1 is SGDLS and CDR2 is YYNGEE in the germline V gene. V lost 3 bases and J lost 6; bases outside the gene matches: 6. Here the CDR3 reads CASSATGGEAGELFF. The CDR3 coding sequence is TGTGCCAGCAGCGCGACAGGGGGTGAGGCCGGGGAGCTGTTTTTT. The variable domain in full, completed from reference TRBV9 and TRBJ2-2, reads DSGVTQTPKHLITATGQRVTLRCSPRSGDLSVYWYQQSLDQGLQFLIQYYNGEERAKGNILERFSAQQFPDLHSELNLSSLELGDSALYFCASSATGGEAGELFFGEGSRLTVL.

This clone was recorded once. This chain joins TRBV29-1 and TRBJ1-2; the D gene is possibly TRBD1 (5 bases). CDR1 is SQVTM, CDR2 ANQGSEA, per germline. V was clipped by 8 bases and J by 5 bases, with 21 bases between them. CDR3 length: 14 amino acids. The CDR3 region is CSSLTLGASYGYTF. The CDR3 nucleotides are TGCAGCTCCCTGACCTTAGGGGCAAGTTATGGCTACACCTTC. Full variable domain (remainder filled in from reference TRBV29-1 and TRBJ1-2): SAVISQKPSRDICQRGTSLTIQCQVDSQVTMMFWYRQQPGQSLTLIATANQGSEATYESGFVIDKFPISRPNLTFSTLTVSNMSPEDSSIYLCSSLTLGASYGYTFGSGTRLTVV.

The J gene is TRBJ2-1, the V gene TRBV5-1; TRBD2 agrees at 10 bases. The V and J ends lost 2 bases and 7 bases, in that order; junction bases with no gene match: 6. Germline V gives CDR1 SGHRS, CDR2 YFSETQ. The CDR3 length is 15 residues. As DNA, the CDR3 is TGCGCCAGCAGCTTAACAGCGGGGGGGTTTAATGAGCAGTTCTTC. It codes for CASSLTAGGFNEQFF.

The rearrangement joins TRBV5-1 to TRBJ1-5, with TRBD1 identical over 8 bases. Germline lookup yields CDR1 SGHRS and CDR2 YFSETQ. The CDR3 extends over 15 amino acids. Trimming at V came to 4 bases and at J to 2 bases, leaving 5 bases not matched to a gene. CDR3 in amino acids: CASSSGQGGNQPQHF. The DNA for the CDR3 is TGCGCCAGCAGCAGTGGACAGGGTGGCAATCAGCCCCAGCATTTT.

This chain joins TRBV9 and TRBJ2-2, with D possibly matching TRBD1 (5 bases). The germline V gene encodes CDR1 SGDLS and CDR2 YYNGEE. V shed 0 bases and J shed 5 bases, with 11 bases lying between them. This CDR3 is built from 15 residues. The CDR3, as DNA: TGTGCCAGCAGCGTAGTTCCAGGGTTGACCGGGGAGCTGTTTTTT. Encoded protein: CASSVVPGLTGELFF.

This clone was counted a single time. This chain joins TRBV7-9 and TRBJ1-1; D unclear. CDR3 length: 11 residues. The ends were cut back, 5 bases at V and 8 bases at J, with 9 bases in the middle. Germline V gene sequence: CDR1 SEHNR, CDR2 FQNEAQ (reference sequence). The CDR3 reads CASSPSREAFF. CDR3 bases: TGTGCCAGCAGCCCCTCCCGGGAAGCTTTCTTT.